What follows is one TCR beta chain and its context. What this receptor recognizes is not known. No per-base quality is available; no much larger clone lies one base away. The donors were healthy, HIV-negative adults with no recently reported acute infections or vaccinations. Every donor was a Caucasian adult living in Nashville, Tennessee, USA. Magnetic negative selection was used to enrich CD4+ T cells, after which naive cells were positively selected on CD45RA and the negative fraction became the memory subset. After blood collection by leukapheresis, PBMCs were isolated using Ficoll-Histopaque density gradient centrifugation and then cryopreserved in the vapor phase of liquid nitrogen. Analytical flow cytometry was used to check the purity and quantity of every magnetically sorted T cell population. Genomic DNA was isolated from every sorted fraction and measured by UV absorbance on a Nanodrop 2000c.

This sample is drawn from a study of shared clonotypes between healthy human individuals (dated by TCRdb to the early 2020s). Study-level background: Three men and two women, aged 18 to 49 years, made up the cohort. To estimate repertoire size and how much clonotype sharing occurs between individuals, the study deeply sequenced the blood TCR repertoires of 5 or 6 healthy adults. For each donor, CD4 naive and CD4 memory were each run on three plates, CD8 naive on two plates, and CD8 memory on one plate. Libraries were prepared and TCR repertoires were sequenced by different laboratories using diverse techniques, in order to increase sequencing depth and limit assay-specific biases. Each donor's leukapheresis produced roughly between roughly 0.85 and 9.5 billion PBMCs.

The CDR3 spans 13 residues, from the cysteine through the phenylalanine. The entry retains the CDR3 DNA only, 39 bases that are in frame from base 1. For CDR1 and CDR2, the germline V gene lists MNHNS and SASEGT. Here V drops 4 bases and J drops 9 bases, and the junction holds 3 bases not matched to any gene. Here is what the overall study found, with its caveats: Higher generation probabilities were observed for clonotypes shared by all four sorted-subset donors than for non-shared clonotypes. Across a few donors, approximately 5% of naive CD4, roughly 3.5% of naive CD8, 2% to 2.5% of memory CD4, and approximately 0.4% of memory CD8 clonotypes were shared. Because the study included only a small number of donors, the genetic and exposure-history diversity represented was limited. Pairwise subsampling led to the expectation that sequencing depth would affect the degree of clonotype sharing among donors. Sampling was limited to blood, and TCR repertoires in tissue likely differ from TCR repertoires in blood. Larger estimated clonotype richness was generally found for naive subsets than for memory subsets. Incomplete sequencing was indicated by rarefaction of sorted-subset datasets, despite the large sequencing depth.

Using the deep immunoSEQ assay, multiplex PCR amplified TCR CDR3 regions from genomic DNA. Genomic DNA extracted from each cell subset was distributed evenly over all wells of several immunoSEQ 96-well plates, and each plate served as one replicate. For sorted subsets, approximately 190 ng genomic DNA, equal to some 28,000 T cell genomes, was loaded into each replicate PCR. Purified libraries were measured with a Qubit 3.0 fluorometer, size-checked on a Bioanalyzer 2100, and measured again with the KAPA Library Quantification kit. Every immunoSEQ 96-well plate was sequenced on a separate single-read 150-cycle Illumina NextSeq 550 flow cell. From the authors' description of their analysis: Because the immunoSEQ output included only junctional sequences and no quality scores, the filtering could not be the same as the filtering used for full-length reads. To assign V/J genes and CDR3, sequences were annotated against IMGT germline references using PyIR, a Python wrapper for IgBLAST v1.9. Reads were filtered out if the reads had weak V/J assignments (E-value above 1e-6), no CDR3, stop codons, out-of-frame junctions, or ambiguous translated residues. V3J clonotypes were defined as sequences sharing an identical inferred V gene, J gene, and CDR3 amino acid sequence. The percentage overlap between two repertoires was calculated by dividing the number of shared unique clonotypes by the size of the smaller repertoire. Richness of each repertoire was evaluated using RTK rarefaction, the Chao1 estimator, and Recon v2.1 estimates of unobserved clonotypes. For all TCRbeta clonotypes obtained by the gDNA method from a handful of donors, generation probabilities were computed with OLGA. The source is immuneACCESS, and TCRdb retained only in-frame sequences with V and J called. Part of the clones is not carried over; for the studies checked, unresolved V genes explain less than half of this, and the remainder is unexplained. For V, J and clone size, that table is used; D and trimming come from the DNA. The table for this sample lists roughly 700,000 clones; roughly 70% of them were counted only once. The ten top clones hold roughly 1.7% of the sample.

This receptor chain uses TRBV6-1 and TRBJ2-2; a stretch of 9 junction bases matches TRBD1. The source is a young woman in good health. The source material was memory CD4+ T cells sorted from blood. The sample's cell subset or site label, decoded: CD45RA-negative fraction. The bases are TGTGCCAGCAGTGTTACAGGGGGCCGGGAGCTGTTTTTT. Translated, this is CASSVTGGRELFF.